Shown below are 7 T cell receptor beta chains from a single sample sequenced in a study of post-analysis software for immune sequencing data. Carried by the TCR beta cDNA libraries were unique molecular identifiers. TCRdb re-derived calls from the PCR reads in MiXCR, one entry per CDR3 protein. There are hundreds of thousands of distinct CDR3 sequences in the sample; approximately 59% occur only once, and approximately 10% lies in the top ten. Antigens for these TCRs are unknown. Regarding the study as a whole: There were about five TRBV segments more frequent in patients than controls, and TRBV5-6, TRBV5-1 and TRBV20-1 were among them.

The sequenced sample consisted of blood. Receptors originate from a girl aged 2 to 9 with multiple sclerosis.

The genes are TRBV6-2 or TRBV6-3 and TRBJ2-7, with a possible D match to TRBD2 (6 bases). Between the trimmed V and J ends, which lost 2 bases and 3 bases, there was a span of 8 bases. Germline CDR1 and CDR2: MNHEY and SVGEGT. The CDR3 loop spans 13 amino acids. The CDR3 region has the DNA TGTGCCAGCAGTTACGCGACTAGCTACGAGCAGTACTTC. Translated: CASSYATSYEQYF.

The chain joins TRBV5-1 to TRBJ2-5; no clear D. The DNA end favors TRBJ2-7, so the J call may be wrong. CDR1 and CDR2 from the germline V gene are SGHRS and YFSETQ. CDR3 length equals 15 residues. This chain's CDR3 is CASSSSLDRAYEQYF. The CDR3 DNA reads TGCGCCAGCAGCTCGTCTCTAGACCGAGCCTACGAGCAGTACTTC.

The rearrangement joins TRBV15 to TRBJ1-2; D is possibly TRBD1 (6 bases). The V gene lost 0 bases and the J gene lost 4 bases, with 9 bases spanning the gap. CDR1 is LNHNV, CDR2 YYDKDF, per germline (reference sequence). The CDR3 is 14 residues long. The chain's CDR3 is CATSRDLGAYGYTF. The CDR3 DNA sequence: TGTGCCACCAGCAGAGATCTGGGGGCCTATGGCTACACCTTC.

This chain joins TRBV7-9 and TRBJ2-3; 15 bases agree with TRBD2. The CDR3 spans 16 residues. Trimming removed 3 bases from V and 5 bases from J; junction bases left unmatched: 3. Germline CDR1 SEHNR, CDR2 FQNEAQ (reference sequence). CDR3 nucleotide sequence: TGTGCCAGCAGCTTCGGACTAGCGGGAGGGTTAGATACGCAGTATTTT. Protein product: CASSFGLAGGLDTQYF.

This clonotype has more than one count but fewer than ten. The chain carries TRBV6-6 and TRBJ2-7; D tentatively fits TRBD1 or TRBD2 (5 bases each). The germline CDR1 and CDR2 sequences are MNHNY and SVGAGI (reference sequence). This CDR3 is 15 amino acids long. V was trimmed by 6 bases and J by 2 bases, leaving 17 bases between them. Here the CDR3 DNA reads TGTGCCAGCAGGGGCAATGGGGGAATGGCCTACGAGCAGTACTTC. Its translation is CASRGNGGMAYEQYF.

The V and J genes are TRBV7-2 and TRBJ2-3, with 8 positions matching TRBD2. This CDR3 comprises 15 residues. Germline CDR1 SGHTA, CDR2 FQGNSA. The V and J ends lost 10 bases and 2 bases, in that order; junction bases with no gene match: 11. CDR3 sequence reads: CATSNRLANTDTQYF. The CDR3 DNA reads TGTGCCACTTCTAATAGACTAGCGAACACAGATACGCAGTATTTT.

The rearrangement uses TRBV3-1 and TRBJ2-1, with 8 bases aligning to TRBD2. The CDR3 runs to 15 residues. Germline V gene data show CDR1 as LGHDT and CDR2 as YNNKEL (reference sequence). J gave up 5 bases and V 5 bases, and 8 bases lay outside the gene matches. The CDR3 sequence is CASSSPGLEHNEQFF. The CDR3 DNA sequence: TGTGCCAGCAGCTCACCGGGACTAGAACACAATGAGCAGTTCTTC.